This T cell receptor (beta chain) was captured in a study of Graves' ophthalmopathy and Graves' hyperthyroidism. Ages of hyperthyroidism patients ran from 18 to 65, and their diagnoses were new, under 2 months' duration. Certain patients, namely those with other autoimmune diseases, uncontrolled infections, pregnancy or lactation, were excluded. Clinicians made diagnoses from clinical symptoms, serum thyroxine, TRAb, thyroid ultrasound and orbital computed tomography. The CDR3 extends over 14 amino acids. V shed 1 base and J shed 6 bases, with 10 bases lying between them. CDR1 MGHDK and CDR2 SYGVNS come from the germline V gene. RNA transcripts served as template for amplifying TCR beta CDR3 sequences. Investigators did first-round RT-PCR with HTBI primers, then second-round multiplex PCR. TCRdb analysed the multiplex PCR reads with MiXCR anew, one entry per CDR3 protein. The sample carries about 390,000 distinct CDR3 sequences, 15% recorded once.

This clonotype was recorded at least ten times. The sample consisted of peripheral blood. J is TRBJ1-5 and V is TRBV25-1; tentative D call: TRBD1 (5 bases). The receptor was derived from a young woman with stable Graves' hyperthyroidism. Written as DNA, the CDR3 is TGTGCCAGCAGTGAATTGGGGCCGGGTCAGCCCCAGCATTTT. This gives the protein CASSELGPGQPQHF.